This TCR beta chain came from a study of blood T cells in healthy people across ages. Study in general: Template switching caught about one barcoded beta molecule for each two T cells.

The sample holds a few counts of this clonotype. No antigen is known for it. At least 5.5 micrograms of total RNA were extracted per sample. A second 7 to 11 cycle PCR used barcoded and J-beta primers. From the 5' RACE reads, TCRdb called clonotypes with MiXCR, one entry per CDR3 protein. The table lists hundreds of thousands of distinct CDR3 sequences, approximately 44% of them singletons, with about a fifth in the top ten. Study results and limitations: The study found TCR beta diversity correlated strongly with naive T cell percentage.

The length of the CDR3 is 16 residues. With 5 bases removed from V and 2 bases from J, the gap between germline ends came to 19 bases. Germline lookup yields CDR1 SGHAT and CDR2 FQNNGV. The V and J genes are TRBV11-2 and TRBJ2-7; D is perhaps TRBD1 or TRBD2 (6 bases each). The receptor was isolated from a man aged 60 to 69 in good health. The sequencing input was blood. CDR3 region: CASSPWGDTQTYEQYF. The CDR3 bases are TGTGCCAGCAGCCCTTGGGGGGACACCCAGACCTACGAGCAGTACTTC. The whole variable domain, filled in from reference TRBV11-2 and TRBJ2-7, reads EAGVAQSPRYKIIEKRQSVAFWCNPISGHATLYWYQQILGQGPKLLIQFQNNGVVDDSQLPKDRFSAERLKGVDSTLKIQPAKLEDSAVYLCASSPWGDTQTYEQYFGPGTRLTVT.